Sequencing of this T cell receptor (beta chain) was carried out in a study of cytomegalovirus exposure and HLA in healthy donors. This clone was observed a handful of times. The antigen is undetermined. The PCR had 60 Vbeta and 13 Jbeta primers. Assay used: immunoSEQ multiplex PCR; TCRdb lists only in-frame clones, some missing. This sample has roughly 100,000 clones, with roughly 79% found just once. Germline V gives CDR1 MGHRA, CDR2 YSYEKL. The trim removed 1 base at V and 2 bases at J, leaving 8 bases unmatched. The CDR3 runs to 16 residues. Study-wide results and limits: Sequencing artifact likely explains a cluster of highly shared sequence variants. It was 150 to 200 TCR beta chains that were listed as cytomegalovirus-associated.

The receptor comes from a man aged 55 to 70 in good health and CMV-seropositive. The sample was PBMCs. This sequence joins TRBV4-1 and TRBJ2-7; 7 positions match TRBD2. DNA of the CDR3: TGCGCCAGCAGCCAAGTTCTGGGACTACCAACCTACGAGCAGTACTTC. Translation: CASSQVLGLPTYEQYF.